Below are 18 T cell receptor beta chains sequenced from a single sample in a study of blood T cells in healthy people across ages. PCR was performed a second time for about 7 to 11 cycles using a sample-barcoded 5' primer and a J-beta primer mix. TCRdb itself ran the 5' RACE reads through MiXCR, one entry per CDR3 protein. The sample shows roughly 680,000 distinct CDR3 sequences, 45% to 50% of them seen only once. Sequencing was done on a sample of blood. Every receptor here comes from a woman aged 55-70 years in good health.

CDR3 sequence (DNA): TGCAGTGCTGAGATCACCTACGAGCAGTACTTC. It is translated as CSAEITYEQYF. The V and J genes are TRBV20-1 and TRBJ2-7; unclear D gene. Per the germline V gene, CDR1 is DFQATT and CDR2 is SNEGSKA (reference sequence). Trimming shortened V by 5 bases and J by 2 bases, and 7 bases separated the two germline ends. This CDR3 has 11 residues.

V gene TRBV29-1 combines with J gene TRBJ1-2; D unresolved. The CDR3 is 13 amino acids. Germline V CDR1 and CDR2: SQVTM, ANQGSEA. The V end was cut by 6 bases, the J end by 7 bases, with 18 bases between. DNA of the CDR3: TGCAGCGTATCTGGGCGGTCGACAACTGGCTACACCTTC. It encodes CSVSGRSTTGYTF.

This clonotype occurred many times. The DNA of the CDR3 is TGCAGCGTTGGGATGGCGCTGGGCTCCTACGAGCAGTACTTC. Amino acid sequence: CSVGMALGSYEQYF. The J gene is TRBJ2-7, the V gene TRBV29-1; D gene uncertain. The V gene's germline CDR1 is SQVTM and CDR2 ANQGSEA. The CDR3 is 14 residues long. V was cut by 4 bases and J by 0 bases, with 13 bases left in between.

The chain couples TRBV7-2 to TRBJ2-4; 13 bases agree with TRBD2. The V gene's germline CDR1 is SGHTA and CDR2 FQGNSA. Trimming took 5 bases from V and 14 from J; bases not matched to a gene: 6. The CDR3 has 13 amino acids. CDR3 in amino acids: CASSAPGTSGEYF. DNA for the CDR3: TGTGCCAGCAGCGCACCCGGGACTAGCGGGGAGTACTTC. Full variable domain (remainder filled in from reference TRBV7-2 and TRBJ2-4): GAGVSQSPSNKVTEKGKDVELRCDPISGHTALYWYRQSLGQGLEFLIYFQGNSAPDKSGLPSDRFSAERTGGSVSTLTIQRTQQEDSAVYLCASSAPGTSGEYFGAGTRLSVL.

V and J are TRBV7-9 and TRBJ2-7; D is undetermined. The ends were cut back, 3 bases at V and 4 bases at J, with 13 bases in the middle. The CDR3 runs to 14 residues. Germline CDR1 is SEHNR and CDR2 is FQNEAQ (reference sequence). CDR3 protein: CASSFAGDGYEQYF. The CDR3 DNA reads TGTGCCAGCAGCTTCGCTGGCGACGGGTACGAGCAGTACTTC.

This clonotype was counted only a few times. This sequence joins TRBV28 and TRBJ2-7; the match to TRBD1 covers 11 bases. Germline V lookup: CDR1 MDHEN, CDR2 SYDVKM. CDR3 size: 16 residues. The J segment lost 1 base and the V segment lost 5 bases, leaving 7 bases of the junction unmatched. The chain's CDR3 is CASSRPGQGASYEQYF. Written as DNA, the CDR3 is TGTGCCAGCAGTCGCCCCGGACAGGGGGCTTCCTACGAGCAGTACTTC.

The chain uses TRBV4-2 and TRBJ2-5, with D unresolved. CDR1 is LGHNA, CDR2 YNFKEQ, per germline. Trimming removed 4 bases from V and 0 bases from J, with 9 bases in between. This CDR3 spans 14 amino acids. DNA for the CDR3: TGTGCCAGCAGCCCCGAACGGAACCAAGAGACCCAGTACTTC. Amino acid sequence: CASSPERNQETQYF.

The genes are TRBV20-1 and TRBJ2-3; tentatively, D is TRBD2 (5 bases). Germline values: CDR1 DFQATT, CDR2 SNEGSKA (reference sequence). The CDR3 runs 17 residues. Trimming left V 6 bases short and J 2 bases short, with 24 bases between. The CDR3 protein is CSAMNEKGDGITDTQYF. DNA for the CDR3: TGCAGTGCCATGAATGAAAAGGGAGACGGGATCACAGATACGCAGTATTTT.

This clonotype has only a few counts. This chain's CDR3 is CASTNTAGGYEQYF. The DNA of the CDR3 is TGTGCCAGCACCAATACAGCGGGAGGTTACGAGCAGTACTTC. The chain employs TRBV7-2 and TRBJ2-7, with 9 nucleotides matching TRBD2. The CDR3 has 14 residues. V was pared by 7 bases and J by 4 bases, with 8 bases of the junction left unmatched. Germline V gene lookup returns CDR1 SGHTA and CDR2 FQGNSA. The full variable domain, in which reference TRBV7-2 and TRBJ2-7 provide the parts outside the CDR3, is GAGVSQSPSNKVTEKGKDVELRCDPISGHTALYWYRQSLGQGLEFLIYFQGNSAPDKSGLPSDRFSAERTGGSVSTLTIQRTQQEDSAVYLCASTNTAGGYEQYFGPGTRLTVT.

This clonotype has just a few counts. This rearrangement joins TRBV20-1 to TRBJ1-2, with D unclear. CDR3 length equals 13 residues. The germline CDR1 and CDR2 sequences are DFQATT and SNEGSKA (reference sequence). Trimming removed 5 bases at V and 4 bases at J, with 14 bases between. The CDR3 DNA follows: TGCAGTGCTGACCTTACGAGGACCTATGGCTACACCTTC. Translated, it gives CSADLTRTYGYTF.

The rearrangement links TRBV20-1 to TRBJ2-1; the match to TRBD2 covers 7 bases. The length of the CDR3 is 11 residues. The germline CDR1 and CDR2 sequences are DFQATT and SNEGSKA (reference sequence). Trimming at V came to 4 bases and at J to 10 bases, leaving 4 bases not matched to a gene. The CDR3 bases are TGCAGTGCTACCGAGCGGGAAGAGCAGTTCTTC. As protein: CSATEREEQFF.

This rearrangement joins TRBV9 to TRBJ2-5; 12 bases match TRBD2. Losses at the gene ends were 4 bases for V and 4 bases for J; bases not matched to a gene: 8. CDR1 and CDR2 from the germline V gene are SGDLS and YYNGEE. The CDR3 has 16 residues. The CDR3 sequence: CASSSGTSGRGETQYF. Here the CDR3 DNA reads TGTGCCAGCAGCTCCGGGACTAGCGGGCGGGGAGAGACCCAGTACTTC.

This clonotype was seen more than once but under ten times. The V gene is TRBV20-1, the J gene TRBJ2-3; 10 bases are shared with TRBD2. The CDR3 contains 17 residues. Germline assignment: CDR1 DFQATT and CDR2 SNEGSKA (reference sequence). J lost 2 bases, V lost 3 bases, and 11 bases had no gene match. The CDR3 DNA is TGCAGTGCTAGTGTTGGGTCTAGCGGGGGAATCACAGATACGCAGTATTTT. It encodes CSASVGSSGGITDTQYF.

The chain recombines TRBV15 with TRBJ2-5; D remains unclear. Germline assignment: CDR1 LNHNV and CDR2 YYDKDF (reference sequence). The V and J ends lost 3 bases and 0 bases respectively, with 2 bases between them. The CDR3 is made up of 12 amino acids. CDR3 region: CATSRDQETQYF. CDR3 nucleotides: TGTGCCACCAGCAGGGACCAAGAGACCCAGTACTTC. Using reference TRBV15 and TRBJ2-5 for the parts outside the CDR3, the full variable domain is DAMVIQNPRYQVTQFGKPVTLSCSQTLNHNVMYWYQQKSSQAPKLLFHYYDKDFNNEADTPDNFQSRRPNTSFCFLDIRSPGLGDTAMYLCATSRDQETQYFGPGTRLLVL.

A word on this clonotype: A read error may produce the germline difference seen at one junction end. The chain has TRBV7-7 and TRBJ2-4; D tentatively fits TRBD1 or TRBD2 (5 bases each). TRBJ2-7 explains the end of the DNA better; the J call may be wrong. Germline loops: CDR1 SSHAT, CDR2 FNYEAQ (reference sequence). CDR3 length equals 15 residues. The CDR3 DNA reads as TGTGCTAGCAGCTTAAGCCTCCGGGACGGCGACGAGCAGTACTTC. Protein product: CASSLSLRDGDEQYF.

The CDR3 region is CAARGEKLFF. DNA for the CDR3: TGTGCCGCCAGGGGCGAAAAACTGTTTTTT. The V and J genes are TRBV6-1 and TRBJ1-4; a weak D match, TRBD1 (6 bases). V was cut by 11 bases and J by 8 bases, with 9 bases left in between. This CDR3 has 10 amino acids. The germline V gene encodes CDR1 MNHNS and CDR2 SASEGT.

On this clonotype: One end of the junction does not line up with germline, which may come from a read error. This sequence joins TRBV6-1 and TRBJ1-2; D possibly corresponds to TRBD1 (5 bases). CDR1 is MNHNS, CDR2 SASEGT, per germline. CDR3 length equals 16 residues. The CDR3 sequence: CASNEDMGLEFYGYTF. CDR3 nucleotides: TGTGCCAGCAATGAAGATATGGGACTGGAGTTCTATGGCTACACCTTC.

The chain couples TRBV18 to TRBJ2-5, with D possibly matching TRBD1 (6 bases). Trimming took off 4 bases at V and 2 bases at J, with 11 bases between the two ends. CDR1 KGHSH and CDR2 LQKENI come from the germline V gene. CDR3 length equals 14 residues. CDR3 DNA: TGTGCCAGCTCACGTAAAGGACAGCAAGAGACCCAGTACTTC. Translation: CASSRKGQQETQYF.